This T cell receptor (beta chain) was captured by sequencing in a study of Graves' ophthalmopathy and Graves' hyperthyroidism. Looking at the study overall: Where ophthalmopathy was absent within 18 months of follow-up, hyperthyroidism was stable. Whole-study findings and limits: The authors also found most expanded thyroid clonotypes above 0.001 frequency in blood.

Patients in the hyperthyroidism group, adults aged 18 to 65, were newly diagnosed, under 2 months' duration. Ineligible for inclusion were patients with other autoimmune diseases, uncontrolled infections, pregnancy or lactation. From RNA, the CDR3 regions of TCR beta chains were amplified and sequenced. Investigators did first-round RT-PCR with HTBI primers, then second-round multiplex PCR. A single record per CDR3 protein comes from TCRdb applying MiXCR to the multiplex PCR reads. The sample comprises a few hundred thousand distinct CDR3 sequences, under 45% of which are singletons, and around 4.6% rests with the top ten. This clonotype occurred many times. The antigen is not known. The J segment lost 7 bases and the V segment lost 8 bases, leaving 6 bases of the junction unmatched. The CDR3 totals 13 residues.

J is TRBJ2-5 and V is TRBV12-3 or TRBV12-4; 11 bases align to TRBD1. The receptor's source is an adult man with Graves' hyperthyroidism. Sequencing input: peripheral blood or thyroid tissue (not recorded which). The CDR3 region has the DNA TGTGCCAGCGGACAGGGGGCGCCCGGGACCCAGTACTTC. This codes for CASGQGAPGTQYF.